This T cell receptor beta chain is from a study of blood T cell repertoires in COVID-19. The CDR3 is made up of 12 amino acids. The germline CDR1 and CDR2 sequences are SGHRS and YFSETQ. After removal of 5 bases from V and 8 bases from J, the junction contained 5 bases not matched to a gene. Per the study methods: Estimation of nucleated cell counts was performed using reference gene primer amplification. Assay: immunoSEQ multiplex PCR; the TCRdb copy retains only in-frame clones and omits some. V and J calls and clone size are those listed in that table; D and trimming were worked out from the DNA. The table includes around 450,000 clones, roughly 87% detected once. Adults between roughly 18 and 89 years of age took part from some 25 US areas. Donors in Cohort 3 who had recovered were those with two negative PCRs, healthcare professional clearance, or resolution of their symptoms.

The sample comprised PBMCs or T cells enriched from blood (not recorded which). The TCR was taken from a man between 18 and 29 years old who had recovered from COVID-19. The chain employs TRBV5-1 and TRBJ1-2; TRBD1 aligns across 8 bases. This CDR3 reads CASSYGQGGYTF. DNA of the CDR3: TGCGCCAGCAGTTATGGACAGGGCGGCTACACCTTC. The full variable domain, completed using reference TRBV5-1 and TRBJ1-2, is KAGVTQTPRYLIKTRGQQVTLSCSPISGHRSVSWYQQTPGQGLQFLFEYFSETQRNKGNFPGRFSGRQFSNSRSEMNVSTLELGDSALYLCASSYGQGGYTFGSGTRLTVV.